The 25 T cell receptor beta chains reported below all come from one sample, sequenced in a study of identical twins. TCRdb reanalysed the 5' RACE reads using MiXCR and keeps one entry per CDR3 protein. The sample shows around 1.7 million distinct CDR3 sequences, around 29% of them seen only once. Sequencing used cord blood. These receptors were obtained from a newborn girl in good health.

CDR3 coding DNA: TGTGCCAGCAGTGAATCTTCCGGGGTTAATTCACCCCTCCACTTT. Translated: CASSESSGVNSPLHF. The chain carries TRBV25-1 and TRBJ1-6; no clear D. The V gene's germline CDR1 is MGHDK and CDR2 SYGVNS. CDR3 size: 15 residues. V was shortened by 1 base and J by 6 bases, with 10 bases between the two germline ends.

The V gene is TRBV12-3 or TRBV12-4, the J gene TRBJ2-3; D call uncertain. CDR3 length: 13 amino acids. The V end lost 5 bases, the J end lost 6 bases, and 12 bases lay between the germline ends. In DNA form, the CDR3 reads TGTGCCAGCAGTGATTTGGTTCGGGATACGCAGTATTTT. Translated: CASSDLVRDTQYF.

The chain employs TRBV4-1 and TRBJ2-1; perhaps TRBD1 as D (7 bases). Trimming took 4 bases from V and 5 from J, leaving 12 bases between them. The length of the CDR3 is 14 residues. Germline CDR1 MGHRA, CDR2 YSYEKL. The DNA of the CDR3 is TGCGCCAGCAGCCGAGGCAGGGGGGACAATGAGCAGTTCTTC. Its translation: CASSRGRGDNEQFF.

This chain connects TRBV6-1 to TRBJ1-6; D gene uncertain. CDR3 length equals 11 residues. Germline values: CDR1 MNHNS, CDR2 SASEGT. Deletions cut 5 bases from V and 14 bases from J, with 10 bases between. The CDR3 DNA sequence: TGTGCCAGCAGTCCCCCCGGGACCCTCCACTTT. As protein: CASSPPGTLHF.

This clonotype has just a few counts. CDR3 sequence (DNA): TGCAGTGCTTTGACAGAAGAGACCCAGTACTTC. Encoded protein: CSALTEETQYF. The chain is built from TRBV20-1 and TRBJ2-5; weak D call: TRBD1 (5 bases). Germline-derived CDR1 and CDR2 are DFQATT and SNEGSKA (reference sequence). With 5 bases removed from V and 3 bases from J, the gap between germline ends came to 7 bases. The CDR3 has 11 amino acids.

As regards this clonotype: At one boundary the junction diverges from the germline segment, which might be a read error. The V call is TRBV29-1, the J call TRBJ2-3; TRBD2 might be the D (6 bases). The CDR3 sequence is 15 residues long. Germline CDR1 SQVTM, CDR2 ANQGSEA. Written as DNA, the CDR3 is TGCGGCGTTGAAGGGGAACCTGGAGGGATGGATACGCAGTATTTT. Translating it yields CGVEGEPGGMDTQYF.

The rearrangement joins TRBV20-1 to TRBJ1-6, with a weak D call TRBD1 (6 bases). CDR1 and CDR2 from the germline V gene are DFQATT and SNEGSKA (reference sequence). V was pared by 4 bases and J by 6 bases, with 10 bases between. The CDR3 is 13 amino acids. The CDR3 spells CSAKGTTNSPLHF. CDR3 sequence (DNA): TGCAGTGCTAAGGGGACAACTAATTCACCCCTCCACTTT.

V gene TRBV12-3 or TRBV12-4 combines with J gene TRBJ1-6; D is uncertain. V lost 3 bases, J lost 4 bases, and 10 bases lay in between. This CDR3 spans 15 amino acids. The CDR3 reads CASSFGLSYNSPLHF. The CDR3 nucleotides read TGTGCCAGCAGTTTTGGGCTTTCGTATAATTCACCCCTCCACTTT.

The V gene is TRBV5-1, the J gene TRBJ2-5; 7 nucleotides line up with TRBD1. J gave up 1 base and V 6 bases, and 6 bases lay outside the gene matches. The CDR3 contains 14 residues. Germline CDR1 and CDR2: SGHRS and YFSETQ. Here the CDR3 reads CASNTRDSQETQYF. DNA for the CDR3: TGCGCCAGCAACACGAGGGACAGCCAAGAGACCCAGTACTTC.

The V gene is TRBV19, the J gene TRBJ1-2, with D possibly being TRBD1 (6 bases). The CDR3 sequence is 12 residues long. Trimming took off 7 bases at V and 8 bases at J, with 14 bases between the two ends. Germline V gene lookup returns CDR1 LNHDA and CDR2 SQIVND (reference sequence). CDR3 in amino acids: CASTDTGRGYTF. Here the CDR3 DNA reads TGTGCCAGTACCGACACAGGGCGAGGCTACACCTTC. The full variable domain, completed using reference TRBV19 and TRBJ1-2, is DGGITQSPKYLFRKEGQNVTLSCEQNLNHDAMYWYRQDPGQGLRLIYYSQIVNDFQKGDIAEGYSVSREKKESFPLTVTSAQKNPTAFYLCASTDTGRGYTFGSGTRLTVV.

To note about this clonotype: Its ends do not fully match the called genes, so a read error is possible. The chain uses TRBV12-3 or TRBV12-4 and TRBJ1-6; TRBD1 might be the D (6 bases). The CDR3 consists of 15 residues. CDR3 region: CASSGQSSYNSPPHF. The CDR3 DNA sequence: TGTGCCAGCAGTGGACAGAGCTCCTATAATTCACCCCCCCACTTT.

The chain carries TRBV20-1 and TRBJ1-3; D is undetermined. The CDR3 extends over 13 amino acids. The V end lost 7 bases, the J end lost 2 bases, and 12 bases lay between the germline ends. Germline V CDR1 and CDR2: DFQATT, SNEGSKA (reference sequence). The CDR3 region is CSVRTGAGNTIYF. In nucleotides, the CDR3 is TGCAGTGTCAGGACGGGAGCTGGAAACACCATATATTTT.

This clonotype was detected only once. The chain links TRBV3-1 to TRBJ2-5, with 8 bases aligning to TRBD2. From germline, CDR1 is LGHDT and CDR2 YNNKEL (reference sequence). The CDR3 extends over 15 amino acids. The V segment lost 3 bases and the J segment 11 bases; nucleotides outside the gene matches: 14. In nucleotides, the CDR3 is TGTGCCAGCAGCCACCACACGGGTAGCGGGAATGAGCAGTACTTC. Protein sequence: CASSHHTGSGNEQYF.

The V and J genes are TRBV7-9 and TRBJ2-3; D remains unclear. V lost 3 bases and J lost 1, with 11 bases in between. CDR1 SEHNR and CDR2 FQNEAQ come from the germline V gene (reference sequence). This CDR3 contains 15 residues. CDR3 loop: CASSFQNTGTDTQYF. The CDR3 DNA reads as TGTGCCAGCAGCTTCCAAAACACTGGCACAGATACGCAGTATTTT.

The gene calls are TRBV4-1 and TRBJ1-5; 7 nucleotides line up with TRBD1. CDR1 MGHRA and CDR2 YSYEKL come from the germline V gene. The CDR3 has 15 amino acids. V lost 1 base, J lost 3 bases, and 3 bases stayed unmatched. The CDR3: CASSQGTGPNQPQHF. The CDR3 DNA follows: TGCGCCAGCAGCCAAGGGACAGGCCCCAATCAGCCCCAGCATTTT.

The chain uses TRBV20-1 and TRBJ1-1; TRBD1 matches at 8 bases. The germline V gene has CDR1 DFQATT and CDR2 SNEGSKA (reference sequence). The CDR3 has 15 amino acids. The V gene end was trimmed by 1 base and the J gene end by 1 base; junction bases not matched to a gene: 5. This chain's CDR3 is CSARVLDRANTEAFF. The DNA for the CDR3 is TGCAGTGCTAGAGTCCTGGACAGGGCGAACACTGAAGCTTTCTTT.

The chain has TRBV25-1 and TRBJ2-4; D might be TRBD1 or TRBD2, each matching 5 bases. The DNA end lines up better with TRBJ2-5; the J call may be wrong. Per germline, CDR1 MGHDK and CDR2 SYGVNS. The length of the CDR3 is 14 residues. As DNA, the CDR3 is TGTGCCAGCAGTAACCCCGGGACGTCAGAGACCCAGTACTTC. This encodes CASSNPGTSETQYF.

V gene TRBV12-3 or TRBV12-4 combines with J gene TRBJ1-1, with 7 bases fitting TRBD1. Germline trimming cut 2 bases from V and 4 bases from J; bases unmatched to any gene: 1. This CDR3 has 13 amino acids. CDR3 sequence: CASSLRDSTEAFF. The CDR3, as DNA: TGTGCCAGCAGTTTAAGGGACAGCACTGAAGCTTTCTTT.

In its sample, this clonotype was seen a few times. The V gene is TRBV14, the J gene TRBJ2-7; D is ambiguous. The length of the CDR3 is 12 residues. Trimming stripped 0 bases from V and 8 bases from J, with 8 bases between. CDR1 and CDR2 (germline): SGHDN, FVKESK. In DNA, the CDR3 is TGTGCCAGCAGCCAAGATCGCGCCCAGCAGTACTTC. Translating gives CASSQDRAQQYF.

This clonotype was detected only once. The chain is built from TRBV6-1 and TRBJ2-1; 8 bases agree with TRBD2. The CDR3 covers 19 residues. Trimming removed 0 bases from V and 7 bases from J; junction bases left unmatched: 17. CDR1 and CDR2 from the germline V gene are MNHNS and SASEGT. The CDR3, as DNA: TGTGCCAGCAGTGAAGCCCGGAGAGGGATAGCGGGAATTATAAATGAGCAGTTCTTC. This encodes CASSEARRGIAGIINEQFF.

The chain combines TRBV4-2 with TRBJ2-3; possible D gene TRBD2, 6 bases. Trimming removed 3 bases from V and 0 bases from J, with 13 bases in between. The length of the CDR3 is 16 residues. Germline V lookup: CDR1 LGHNA, CDR2 YNFKEQ. The CDR3 sequence is CASSQGGWWSTDTQYF. CDR3 coding DNA: TGTGCCAGCAGCCAGGGGGGTTGGTGGAGCACAGATACGCAGTATTTT.

This clonotype was seen more than once but under ten times. The chain is built from TRBV12-3 or TRBV12-4 and TRBJ1-1; the D is unclear. Trimming shortened V by 5 bases and J by 3 bases, and 7 bases separated the two germline ends. The CDR3 sequence is 12 residues long. CDR3 residues: CASSLYYTEAFF. CDR3 DNA: TGTGCCAGCAGTCTATACTACACTGAAGCTTTCTTT.

This chain connects TRBV11-2 to TRBJ2-1; 7 positions agree with TRBD2. Germline CDR1 is SGHAT and CDR2 is FQNNGV. The CDR3 sequence is 16 residues long. J gave up 2 bases and V 0 bases, and 4 bases lay outside the gene matches. The CDR3 protein is CASSLDWGGAYNEQFF. The CDR3 nucleotides read TGTGCCAGCAGCTTAGATTGGGGGGGTGCCTACAATGAGCAGTTCTTC.

This chain uses TRBV6-6 with TRBJ1-1, with a tentative D call TRBD1 (5 bases). The V gene lost 3 bases and the J gene lost 6 bases, with 14 bases spanning the gap. Looked up from germline, CDR1 is MNHNY and CDR2 is SVGAGI (reference sequence). CDR3 size: 14 residues. CDR3 region: CASSYGGMVPEAFF. DNA for the CDR3: TGTGCCAGCAGTTATGGGGGGATGGTCCCTGAAGCTTTCTTT.

In regard to this clonotype: It is likely a read error, because the conserved phenylalanine at the end of the CDR3 is missing. The chain links TRBV5-1 to TRBJ2-6; 7 bases fit TRBD1. CDR1 and CDR2 (germline): SGHRS, YFSETQ. Trimming took 5 bases from V and 3 from J; bases not matched to a gene: 11. The CDR3 sequence is 17 residues long. CDR3 DNA: TGCGCCAGCAGACCTAGACAGGGTTCGGATGGGGCCAACGTCCTGACTTAC. As protein: CASRPRQGSDGANVLTY.